The 9 T cell receptor beta chains below come from one sample, sequenced in a study of cytomegalovirus exposure and HLA in healthy donors. PCR primers comprised 60 Vbeta and 13 Jbeta primers. Assay: immunoSEQ multiplex PCR; the TCRdb copy retains only in-frame clones and omits some. The table shows fewer than 200,000 clones, with 80% occurring only once. Material for sequencing was PBMCs. These receptors were taken from a man aged 25 to 45 in good health and CMV-seronegative.

This clone was recorded a few times. The chain carries TRBV9 and TRBJ2-2, with 14 bases aligning to TRBD2. After removal of 3 bases from V and 4 bases from J, the junction contained 5 bases not matched to a gene. This CDR3 region has 17 residues. In germline, CDR1 is SGDLS, CDR2 YYNGEE. The CDR3 loop is CASSATTSGRATGELFF. CDR3 in DNA: TGTGCCAGCAGCGCCACGACTAGCGGGAGGGCCACCGGGGAGCTGTTTTTT.

The genes are TRBV6-1 and TRBJ2-7; D uncertain. The CDR3 contains 12 residues. Per the germline V gene, CDR1 is MNHNS and CDR2 is SASEGT. The V and J ends lost 2 bases and 2 bases respectively, with 4 bases between them. Here the CDR3 reads CASSEFTYEQYF. CDR3 in DNA: TGTGCCAGCAGTGAATTTACCTACGAGCAGTACTTC.

V gene TRBV10-3 combines with J gene TRBJ1-3; the D is unclear. This CDR3 spans 15 amino acids. The germline CDR1 and CDR2 sequences are ENHRY and SYGVKD. Trimming took off 2 bases at V and 0 bases at J, with 8 bases between the two ends. The CDR3 bases are TGTGCCATCAGTGAGGGCGCAGGCTCTGGAAACACCATATATTTT. The encoded protein is CAISEGAGSGNTIYF.

CDR3 protein: CASSSGLAGSSYEQYF. In DNA form, the CDR3 reads TGTGCCAGCAGTTCTGGACTAGCGGGTTCATCCTACGAGCAGTACTTC. This chain links TRBV6-6 with TRBJ2-7; 11 nucleotides align to TRBD2. There are 16 residues in the CDR3. V trimming: 4 bases; J trimming: 1 base; junction bases outside the gene matches: 6. Germline lookup yields CDR1 MNHNY and CDR2 SVGAGI (reference sequence).

This clone was seen a single time. The chain uses TRBV5-1 and TRBJ1-1, with 8 positions matching TRBD1. Trimming at V came to 1 base and at J to 6 bases, leaving 8 bases not matched to a gene. CDR3 length equals 15 residues. Germline assignment: CDR1 SGHRS and CDR2 YFSETQ. CDR3 bases: TGCGCCAGCAGCTTGCCCCGACAGGGGTGGTCTGAAGCTTTCTTT. This gives the protein CASSLPRQGWSEAFF.

The genes are TRBV30 and TRBJ1-4, with D unresolved. Trimming cost V 0 bases and J 3 bases, with 11 bases left between them. CDR1 and CDR2 (germline): GTSNPN, SVGIG (reference sequence). The CDR3 runs 15 residues. The chain's CDR3 is CAWSVQWAANEKLFF. The CDR3 DNA reads as TGTGCCTGGAGTGTACAATGGGCCGCTAATGAAAAACTGTTTTTT.

This clone was found once. V and J are TRBV7-9 and TRBJ2-3; TRBD1 agrees at 8 bases. V dropped 4 bases and J dropped 4; count of bases not matched to a gene: 4. The germline V gene has CDR1 SEHNR and CDR2 FQNEAQ (reference sequence). The CDR3 covers 14 residues. CDR3 in DNA: TGTGCCAGCAGCTCGGGACAGGTACCAGATACGCAGTATTTT. Translating gives CASSSGQVPDTQYF.

This clone was observed a few times. The rearrangement joins TRBV4-1 to TRBJ1-4; D remains unclear. Germline CDR1 is MGHRA and CDR2 is YSYEKL. CDR3 length equals 14 residues. V dropped 1 base and J dropped 8 bases, with 11 bases sitting between them. This CDR3 reads CASSQARGLEKLFF. For the CDR3, the DNA is TGCGCCAGCAGCCAAGCCAGAGGGCTCGAAAAACTGTTTTTT.

J is TRBJ2-7 and V is TRBV2; TRBD2 might be the D (5 bases). Germline CDR1 and CDR2: SNHLY and FYNNEI. This CDR3 has 13 amino acids. Deletions cut 4 bases from V and 4 bases from J, with 11 bases between. The CDR3: CASSVEQRYEQYF. The CDR3 nucleotides are TGTGCCAGCAGTGTGGAACAGCGGTACGAGCAGTACTTC.